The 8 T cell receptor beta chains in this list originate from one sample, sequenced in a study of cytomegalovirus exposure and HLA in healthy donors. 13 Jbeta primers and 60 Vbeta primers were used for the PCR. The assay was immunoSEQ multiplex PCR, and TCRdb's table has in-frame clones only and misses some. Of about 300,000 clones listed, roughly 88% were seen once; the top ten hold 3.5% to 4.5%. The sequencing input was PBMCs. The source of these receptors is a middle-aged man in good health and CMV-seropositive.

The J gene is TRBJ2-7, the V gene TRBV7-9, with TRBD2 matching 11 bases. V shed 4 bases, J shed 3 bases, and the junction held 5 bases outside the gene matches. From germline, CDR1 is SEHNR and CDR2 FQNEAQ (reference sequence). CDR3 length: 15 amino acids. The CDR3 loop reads CASSSGTSGIYEQYF. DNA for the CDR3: TGTGCCAGCAGCTCCGGGACTAGCGGTATCTACGAGCAGTACTTC. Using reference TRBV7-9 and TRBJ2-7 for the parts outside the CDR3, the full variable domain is DTGVSQNPRHKITKRGQNVTFRCDPISEHNRLYWYRQTLGQGPEFLTYFQNEAQLEKSRLLSDRFSAERPKGSFSTLEIQRTEQGDSAMYLCASSSGTSGIYEQYFGPGTRLTVT.

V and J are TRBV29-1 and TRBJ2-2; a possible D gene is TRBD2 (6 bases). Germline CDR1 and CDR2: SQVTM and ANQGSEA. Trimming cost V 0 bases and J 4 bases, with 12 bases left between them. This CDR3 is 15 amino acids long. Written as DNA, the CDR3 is TGCAGCGTTGAAGAGGATCGGGAGACCACCGGGGAGCTGTTTTTT. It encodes CSVEEDRETTGELFF.

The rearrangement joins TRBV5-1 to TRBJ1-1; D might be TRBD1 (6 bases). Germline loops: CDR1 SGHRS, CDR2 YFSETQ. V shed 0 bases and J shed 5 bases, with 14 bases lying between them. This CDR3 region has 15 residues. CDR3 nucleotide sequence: TGCGCCAGCAGCTTGGACGGGGGGCTGGGGACTGAAGCTTTCTTT. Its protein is CASSLDGGLGTEAFF.

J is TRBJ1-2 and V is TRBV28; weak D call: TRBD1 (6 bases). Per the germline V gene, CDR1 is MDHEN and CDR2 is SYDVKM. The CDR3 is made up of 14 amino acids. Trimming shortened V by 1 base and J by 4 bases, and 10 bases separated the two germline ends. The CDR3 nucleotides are TGTGCCAGCAGTTTATTAGGGGGATCCTATGGCTACACCTTC. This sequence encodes CASSLLGGSYGYTF.

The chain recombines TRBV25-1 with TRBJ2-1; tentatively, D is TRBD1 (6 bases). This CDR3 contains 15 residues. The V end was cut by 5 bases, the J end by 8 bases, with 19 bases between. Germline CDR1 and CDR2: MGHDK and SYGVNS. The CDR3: CASSRQDSLSDEQFF. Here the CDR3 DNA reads TGTGCCAGCAGTCGTCAGGACAGCCTTAGTGATGAGCAGTTCTTC.

CDR3 coding DNA: TGTGCCAGCAGCGGGCGGGGCGGGAGGAGCACAGATACGCAGTATTTT. Encoded protein: CASSGRGGRSTDTQYF. V usage is TRBV7-9 and J usage is TRBJ2-3; 8 bases fit TRBD2. After removal of 5 bases from V and 0 bases from J, the junction contained 7 bases not matched to a gene. CDR1 SEHNR and CDR2 FQNEAQ come from the germline V gene (reference sequence). The CDR3 loop spans 16 amino acids.

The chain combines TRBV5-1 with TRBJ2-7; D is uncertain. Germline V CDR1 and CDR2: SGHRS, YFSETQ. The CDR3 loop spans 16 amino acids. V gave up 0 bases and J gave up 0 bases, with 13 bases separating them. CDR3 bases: TGCGCCAGCAGCTTGGGCCGCACAGCAAGCTCCTACGAGCAGTACTTC. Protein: CASSLGRTASSYEQYF.

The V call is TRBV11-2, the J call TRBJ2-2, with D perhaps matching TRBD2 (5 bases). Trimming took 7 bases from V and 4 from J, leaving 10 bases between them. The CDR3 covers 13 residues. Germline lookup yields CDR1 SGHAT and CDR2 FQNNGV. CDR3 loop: CASKRAGTGELFF. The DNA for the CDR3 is TGTGCCAGCAAGAGGGCGGGCACCGGGGAGCTGTTTTTT.